One TCR beta chain is described in this entry. Its antigen is not identified. This record comes from a study of T cell repertoires in cytomegalovirus infection. Across the whole study: Well-studied HLA-B-restricted epitopes and recently identified HLA-C-restricted epitopes of CMV were both used in the study. Public TCR beta signatures were indicative of both CMV infection and a matching HLA type.

TCRdb fed the reads into MiXCR, producing one record per CDR3 protein. The sample has about a million distinct CDR3 sequences, around a third seen once. CDR3 length equals 16 residues. Germline V gives CDR1 MNHEY, CDR2 SVGAGI. V lost 4 bases and J lost 4; bases outside the gene matches: 7. Study observations and caveats: Cumulated frequencies of public TCR beta families served to identify carriers of CMV plus the relevant HLA. Across the ex vivo response, the dominant clonotypes were HLA-C-restricted CMV-specific TCR beta clonotypes.

The origin of this receptor is a human donor in good health (CMV status not recorded). Some clones in this sample may be carry-over from other donors' samples. The V call is TRBV6-5, the J call TRBJ2-5; 12 nucleotides agree with TRBD2. The input for sequencing was cultured CD8+ T cells from PBMCs, taken from culture after CMV antigen stimulation. The CDR3 sequence is CASSFLLAGGRETQYF. The CDR3 DNA follows: TGTGCCAGCAGTTTCCTCCTAGCGGGGGGGCGAGAGACCCAGTACTTC.